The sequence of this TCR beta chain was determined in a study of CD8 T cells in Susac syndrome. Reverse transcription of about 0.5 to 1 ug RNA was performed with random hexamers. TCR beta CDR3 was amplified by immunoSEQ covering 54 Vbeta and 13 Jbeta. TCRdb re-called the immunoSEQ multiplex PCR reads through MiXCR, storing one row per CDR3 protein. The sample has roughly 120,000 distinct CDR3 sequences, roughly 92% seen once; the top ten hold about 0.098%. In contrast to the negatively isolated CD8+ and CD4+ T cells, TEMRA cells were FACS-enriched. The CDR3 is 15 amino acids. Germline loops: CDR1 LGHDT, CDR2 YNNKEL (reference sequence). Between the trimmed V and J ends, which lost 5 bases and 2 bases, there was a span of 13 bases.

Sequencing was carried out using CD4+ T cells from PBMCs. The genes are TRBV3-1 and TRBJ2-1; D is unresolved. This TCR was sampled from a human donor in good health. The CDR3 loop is CASSKAPEAYNEQFF. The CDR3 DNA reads TGTGCCAGCAGCAAGGCTCCTGAGGCCTACAATGAGCAGTTCTTC.